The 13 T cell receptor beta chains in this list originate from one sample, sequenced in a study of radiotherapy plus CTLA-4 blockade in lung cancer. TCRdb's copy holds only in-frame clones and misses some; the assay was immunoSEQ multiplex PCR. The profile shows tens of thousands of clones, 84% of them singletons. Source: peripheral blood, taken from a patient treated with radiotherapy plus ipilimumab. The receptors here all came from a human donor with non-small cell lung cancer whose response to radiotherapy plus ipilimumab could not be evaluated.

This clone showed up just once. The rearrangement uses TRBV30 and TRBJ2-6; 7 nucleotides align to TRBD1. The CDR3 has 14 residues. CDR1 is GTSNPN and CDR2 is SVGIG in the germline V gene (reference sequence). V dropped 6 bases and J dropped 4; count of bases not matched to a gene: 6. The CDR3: CACPDRAGANVLTF. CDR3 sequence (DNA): TGTGCCTGTCCAGACAGGGCCGGGGCCAACGTCCTGACTTTC.

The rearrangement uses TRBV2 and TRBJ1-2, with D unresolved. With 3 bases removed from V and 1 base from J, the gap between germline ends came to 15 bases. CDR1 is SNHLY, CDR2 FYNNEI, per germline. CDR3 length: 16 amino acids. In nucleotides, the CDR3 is TGTGCCAGCAGTGATTACAGTACTCTTTTTAACTATGGCTACACCTTC. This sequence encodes CASSDYSTLFNYGYTF.

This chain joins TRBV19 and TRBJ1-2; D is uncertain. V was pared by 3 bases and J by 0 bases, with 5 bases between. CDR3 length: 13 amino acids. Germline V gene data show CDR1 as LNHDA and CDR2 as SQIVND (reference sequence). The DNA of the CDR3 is TGTGCCAGTAGTATTGTATCTAACTATGGCTACACCTTC. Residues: CASSIVSNYGYTF.

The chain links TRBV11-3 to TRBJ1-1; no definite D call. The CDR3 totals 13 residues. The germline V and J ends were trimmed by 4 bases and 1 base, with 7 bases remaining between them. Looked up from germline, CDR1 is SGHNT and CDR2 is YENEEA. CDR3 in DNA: TGTGCCAGCAGCTCTCACTCGAACACTGAAGCTTTCTTT. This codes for CASSSHSNTEAFF. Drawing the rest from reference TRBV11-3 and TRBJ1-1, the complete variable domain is EAGVVQSPRYKIIEKKQPVAFWCNPISGHNTLYWYLQNLGQGPELLIRYENEEAVDDSQLPKDRFSAERLKGVDSTLKIQPAELGDSAVYLCASSSHSNTEAFFGQGTRLTVV.

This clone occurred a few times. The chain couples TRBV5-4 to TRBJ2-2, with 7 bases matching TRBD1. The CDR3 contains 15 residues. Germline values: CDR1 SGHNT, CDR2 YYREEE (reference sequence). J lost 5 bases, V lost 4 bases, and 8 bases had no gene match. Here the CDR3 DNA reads TGTGCCAGCAGCCCAGGGACAGCGAGAACCGGGGAGCTGTTTTTT. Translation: CASSPGTARTGELFF.

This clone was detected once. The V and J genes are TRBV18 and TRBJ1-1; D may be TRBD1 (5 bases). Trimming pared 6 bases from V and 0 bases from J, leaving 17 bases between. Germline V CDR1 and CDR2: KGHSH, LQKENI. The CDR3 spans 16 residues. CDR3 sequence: CASSPGPRTMNTEAFF. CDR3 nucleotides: TGTGCCAGCTCCCCCGGGCCCCGGACAATGAACACTGAAGCTTTCTTT.

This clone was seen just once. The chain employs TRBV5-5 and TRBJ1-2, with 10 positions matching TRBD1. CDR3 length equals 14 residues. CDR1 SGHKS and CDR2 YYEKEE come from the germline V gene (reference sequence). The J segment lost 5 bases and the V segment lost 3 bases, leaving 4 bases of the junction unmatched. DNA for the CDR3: TGTGCCAGCAGCTACACGGGACAGGGGTATGGCTACACCTTC. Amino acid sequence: CASSYTGQGYGYTF.

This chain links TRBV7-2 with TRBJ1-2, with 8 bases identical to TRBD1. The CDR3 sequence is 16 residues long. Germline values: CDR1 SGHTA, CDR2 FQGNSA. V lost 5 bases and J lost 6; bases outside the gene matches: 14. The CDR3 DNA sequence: TGTGCCAGCAGCAACCCTACCCGACAGGGGAGAAATGGCTACACCTTC. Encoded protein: CASSNPTRQGRNGYTF.

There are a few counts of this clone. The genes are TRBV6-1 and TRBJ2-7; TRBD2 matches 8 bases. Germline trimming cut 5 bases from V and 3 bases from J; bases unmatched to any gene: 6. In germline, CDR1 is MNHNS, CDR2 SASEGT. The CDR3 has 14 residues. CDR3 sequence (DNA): TGTGCCAGCAGTTCCGGACTAGCCGTCTACGAGCAGTACTTC. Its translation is CASSSGLAVYEQYF.

CDR3 nucleotide sequence: TGCAGCGTTGAAGACCCACAGGCCCTTGGGGAAGCTTTCTTT. Translating gives CSVEDPQALGEAFF. J is TRBJ1-1 and V is TRBV29-1; weak D call: TRBD1 (5 bases). With 0 bases removed from V and 8 bases from J, the gap between germline ends came to 16 bases. This CDR3 is built from 14 residues. The V gene's germline CDR1 is SQVTM and CDR2 ANQGSEA.

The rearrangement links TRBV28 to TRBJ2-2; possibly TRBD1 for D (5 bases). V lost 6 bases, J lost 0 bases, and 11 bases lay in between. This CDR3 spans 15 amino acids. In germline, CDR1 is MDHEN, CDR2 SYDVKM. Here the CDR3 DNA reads TGTGCCAGCAGCCCCCCCAGGGCGAACACCGGGGAGCTGTTTTTT. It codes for CASSPPRANTGELFF. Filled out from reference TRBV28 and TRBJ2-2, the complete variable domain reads DVKVTQSSRYLVKRTGEKVFLECVQDMDHENMFWYRQDPGLGLRLIYFSYDVKMKEKGDIPEGYSVSREKKERFSLILESASTNQTSMYLCASSPPRANTGELFFGEGSRLTVL.

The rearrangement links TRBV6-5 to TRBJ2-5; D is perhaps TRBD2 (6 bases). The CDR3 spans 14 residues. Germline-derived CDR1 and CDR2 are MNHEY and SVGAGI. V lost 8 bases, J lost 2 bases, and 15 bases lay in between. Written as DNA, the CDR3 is TGTGCCAGCGGCCGCCTCGGGGGTCAAGAGACCCAGTACTTC. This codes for CASGRLGGQETQYF.

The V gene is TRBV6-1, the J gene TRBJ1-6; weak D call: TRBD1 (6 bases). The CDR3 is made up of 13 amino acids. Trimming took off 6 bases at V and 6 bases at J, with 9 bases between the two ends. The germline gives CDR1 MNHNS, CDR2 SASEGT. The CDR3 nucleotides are TGTGCCAGCAGGCACAGGGCTAATTCACCCCTCCACTTT. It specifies CASRHRANSPLHF.